This paragraph reports one TCR beta chain. Its antigen is not known. The junction departs from germline at one end; a sequencing error may be responsible. From the 5' RACE reads, TCRdb called clonotypes with MiXCR, one entry per CDR3 protein. The sample lists around 1.7 million distinct CDR3 sequences; 32% were seen once. This specimen belongs to a study of identical twins. Study findings and constraints: It was cross-sectional statistical analysis, not following the same donors, that the conclusions relied on. For cord blood, abundant beta clonotypes had fewer insertions, unlike memory repertoires, which showed none.

The TCR originated in a newborn girl in good health. The sample consisted of cord blood.

Here the CDR3 DNA reads TGTGCCGTCAGTGGGGGGACTAATGAAAAACTGTTTTTT. Translating it yields CAVSGGTNEKLFF. The chain recombines TRBV10-3 with TRBJ1-4, with a weak D call TRBD1 (5 bases). Germline V gene sequence: CDR1 ENHRY, CDR2 SYGVKD. The length of the CDR3 is 13 residues.